This note documents a single TCR beta chain sequence. What it recognizes is unknown. The sample comes from a study of T cell responses to AZD1222 COVID-19 vaccine. Findings and limits, study-wide: Within unmutated variant regions lay the reported targets of nearly half of spike-specific TCRs. In a largely white British group with more females than males, clonal diversity was possibly underestimated.

Using immunoSEQ multiplex PCR, the repertoire was profiled, and TCRdb retains in-frame clones only, with some absent. The sample lists tens of thousands of clones, around nine tenths occurring once. Germline loops: CDR1 SNHLY, CDR2 FYNNEI. The CDR3 spans 13 residues. Trimming pared 6 bases from V and 4 bases from J, leaving 9 bases between. This clonotype was obtained from an adult who received the AZD1222 COVID-19 vaccine. Sequenced material: peripheral blood, taken 28 days after the second AZD1222 dose. This chain links TRBV2 with TRBJ2-2; perhaps TRBD2 as D (5 bases). CDR3 DNA sequence: TGTGCCAGCAGGGCAGGAGGCACCGGGGAGCTGTTTTTT. This sequence encodes CASRAGGTGELFF.